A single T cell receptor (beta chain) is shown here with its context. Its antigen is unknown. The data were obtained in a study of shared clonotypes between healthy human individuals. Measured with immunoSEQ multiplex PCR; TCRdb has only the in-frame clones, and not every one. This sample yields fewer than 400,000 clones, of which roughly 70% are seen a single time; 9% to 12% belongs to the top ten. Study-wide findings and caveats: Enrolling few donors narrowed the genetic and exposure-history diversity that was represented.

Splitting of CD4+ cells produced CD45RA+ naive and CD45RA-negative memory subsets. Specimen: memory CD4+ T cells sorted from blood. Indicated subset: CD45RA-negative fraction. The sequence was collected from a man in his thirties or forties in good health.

DNA for the CDR3: TGTGCCAGCAGCTTATTACTAGCGGGAGTTCAAGATACGCAGTATTTT. Translation: CASSLLLAGVQDTQYF. The chain is built from TRBV7-2 and TRBJ2-3; 11 bases agree with TRBD2. The CDR3 contains 16 residues. CDR1 is SGHTA and CDR2 is FQGNSA in the germline V gene. V shed 2 bases and J 5 bases; nucleotides not matched to a gene: 6.